Detailed here is one T cell receptor (beta chain). J was trimmed by 1 base and V by 0 bases; bases with no gene match: 7. CDR3 length equals 17 residues. CDR1 LGHNA and CDR2 YNFKEQ come from the germline V gene. This record comes from a study of blood T cell repertoires in COVID-19. Study information: The origin of the acute and convalescent COVID-19 samples was the United States, Italy and Spain. From T cells, B-cell-depleted T cells, or PBMCs came the material, which was cDNA or gDNA.

Original methodology: Nucleated cell counts were estimated from reference gene primer amplification. The repertoire was sequenced with immunoSEQ multiplex PCR; TCRdb's copy has only in-frame clones and lacks some. The V and J calls and clone size come from that table; D and trimming were worked out from the DNA. The table has 150,000 to 200,000 clones, roughly nine tenths seen once. The receptor comes from a man younger than 35 who had recovered from COVID-19. The rearrangement uses TRBV4-2 and TRBJ2-7; 9 bases match TRBD2. The specimen was peripheral blood. CDR3 loop: CASSQDGRLAGSYEQYF. CDR3 sequence (DNA): TGTGCCAGCAGCCAAGACGGGCGGCTAGCGGGATCCTACGAGCAGTACTTC.